Below are 19 T cell receptor beta chains sequenced from a single sample in a study of shared clonotypes between healthy human individuals. Method: immunoSEQ multiplex PCR; TCRdb's copy keeps in-frame clones and lacks some. The data contain around 2.1 million clones, nearly 97% of them singletons. Sequencing was carried out using naive CD4+ T cells sorted from blood. Documented subset: CD45RA+ positively selected. The receptors stem from a man in his late teens or twenties in good health.

This clone was counted a few times. This same CDR3 is encoded by further DNA sequences in the sample. The V call is TRBV18, the J call TRBJ2-1, with 9 bases aligning to TRBD1. This CDR3 has 13 amino acids. CDR1 and CDR2 from the germline V gene are KGHSH and LQKENI. Trimming took 5 bases from V and 7 from J; bases not matched to a gene: 3. The CDR3 spells CASSWGQGNEQFF. The CDR3 DNA is TGTGCCAGCTCATGGGGACAGGGAAATGAGCAGTTCTTC.

This rearrangement joins TRBV5-4 to TRBJ2-1; TRBD2 aligns across 8 bases. V lost 0 bases to trimming and J lost 4 bases; unmatched junction nucleotides: 6. Germline lookup yields CDR1 SGHNT and CDR2 YYREEE (reference sequence). The CDR3 has 16 amino acids. CDR3 sequence reads: CASSLGISGEYNEQFF. CDR3 nucleotides: TGTGCCAGCAGCTTGGGGATTAGCGGGGAGTACAATGAGCAGTTCTTC.

This clone was counted a single time. The chain joins TRBV2 to TRBJ1-3; D possibly corresponds to TRBD1 (5 bases). V was shortened by 1 base and J by 2 bases, with 12 bases between the two germline ends. The germline V gene encodes CDR1 SNHLY and CDR2 FYNNEI. The CDR3 runs to 16 residues. The CDR3 sequence is CASSEVEGRTGNTIYF. The CDR3 bases are TGTGCCAGCAGTGAAGTGGAGGGGCGCACTGGAAACACCATATATTTT.

This chain joins TRBV5-1 and TRBJ2-7; a possible D gene is TRBD1 (5 bases). The germline CDR1 and CDR2 sequences are SGHRS and YFSETQ. V was shortened by 7 bases and J by 1 base, with 18 bases between the two germline ends. The CDR3 contains 15 residues. The CDR3 is CASEPGHRDSYEQYF. In DNA, the CDR3 is TGCGCCAGCGAACCTGGACACCGAGATTCCTACGAGCAGTACTTC. Full variable domain (outside the CDR3, taken from reference TRBV5-1 and TRBJ2-7): KAGVTQTPRYLIKTRGQQVTLSCSPISGHRSVSWYQQTPGQGLQFLFEYFSETQRNKGNFPGRFSGRQFSNSRSEMNVSTLELGDSALYLCASEPGHRDSYEQYFGPGTRLTVT.

The chain carries TRBV9 and TRBJ2-3; 12 bases agree with TRBD1. The CDR3 is 19 amino acids. Trimming removed 4 bases from V and 3 bases from J; junction bases left unmatched: 15. Germline V lookup: CDR1 SGDLS, CDR2 YYNGEE. CDR3 amino acids: CASSSPHPGQGAGTDTQYF. The DNA of the CDR3 is TGTGCCAGCAGCTCCCCGCATCCGGGACAGGGGGCAGGGACAGATACGCAGTATTTT.

In the case of this clone: In the same sample, other DNA sequences code for this CDR3. The V and J genes are TRBV30 and TRBJ1-5, with D maybe TRBD1 (5 bases). V was trimmed by 5 bases and J by 4 bases, leaving 9 bases between them. This CDR3 has 12 amino acids. In germline, CDR1 is GTSNPN, CDR2 SVGIG (reference sequence). CDR3 DNA sequence: TGTGCCTGGGGGGGAGGGAATCAGCCCCAGCATTTT. This sequence encodes CAWGGGNQPQHF.

This clone was observed a single time. The chain employs TRBV6-1 and TRBJ2-2; D is possibly TRBD1 (5 bases). Trimming removed 1 base at V and 6 bases at J, with 9 bases between. Germline V gene sequence: CDR1 MNHNS, CDR2 SASEGT. There are 14 residues in the CDR3. The CDR3 DNA follows: TGTGCCAGCAGTGAAGGCAGGGCCCCCGGGGAGCTGTTTTTT. Amino acid sequence: CASSEGRAPGELFF.

V usage is TRBV7-2 and J usage is TRBJ2-1; D is perhaps TRBD1 (5 bases). The CDR3 contains 12 residues. Per germline, CDR1 SGHTA and CDR2 FQGNSA. Trimming cost V 3 bases and J 12 bases, with 12 bases left between them. CDR3 region: CASSFRARGQFF. CDR3 nucleotides: TGTGCCAGCAGCTTCAGGGCAAGGGGGCAGTTCTTC.

On this clone: The sample holds other DNA sequences that translate to the same CDR3. The gene calls are TRBV28 and TRBJ2-1; tentatively, D is TRBD1 (5 bases). The V gene's germline CDR1 is MDHEN and CDR2 SYDVKM. V lost 2 bases, J lost 5 bases, and 10 bases lay in between. This CDR3 region has 14 residues. This chain's CDR3 is CASSLGQGNNEQFF. The CDR3 DNA follows: TGTGCCAGCAGTTTAGGGCAGGGAAACAATGAGCAGTTCTTC.

The chain links TRBV7-9 to TRBJ1-2; a weak D match, TRBD1 (6 bases). The germline CDR1 and CDR2 sequences are SEHNR and FQNEAQ (reference sequence). CDR3 length: 14 residues. Trimming cost V 3 bases and J 4 bases, with 12 bases left between them. Written as DNA, the CDR3 is TGTGCCAGCAGCTTTATCGGACAGTCCTATGGCTACACCTTC. This sequence encodes CASSFIGQSYGYTF.

The rearrangement joins TRBV14 to TRBJ2-6; D ambiguous. The germline V and J ends were trimmed by 0 bases and 13 bases, with 13 bases remaining between them. Germline lookup yields CDR1 SGHDN and CDR2 FVKESK. The CDR3 loop spans 14 amino acids. Written as DNA, the CDR3 is TGTGCCAGCAGCCAAGACTGGGAACAGTTGGTCCTGACTTTC. This gives the protein CASSQDWEQLVLTF.

The CDR3 is CASSQAGSYNEQFF. The CDR3 coding sequence is TGCGCCAGCAGCCAAGCTGGCTCCTACAATGAGCAGTTCTTC. The chain links TRBV4-1 to TRBJ2-1; D is unclear. The CDR3 runs to 14 residues. Germline values: CDR1 MGHRA, CDR2 YSYEKL. Trimming pared 1 base from V and 0 bases from J, leaving 4 bases between.

This sequence joins TRBV6-1 and TRBJ2-3; 8 nucleotides line up with TRBD1. Germline CDR1 and CDR2: MNHNS and SASEGT. V lost 4 bases, J lost 6 bases, and 6 bases stayed unmatched. This CDR3 spans 14 amino acids. The CDR3 region has the DNA TGTGCCAGCAGTGTGGCAGGGGGCTACGATACGCAGTATTTT. It specifies CASSVAGGYDTQYF.

This sequence joins TRBV7-8 and TRBJ2-4, with D unresolved. Trimming cost V 1 base and J 0 bases, with 4 bases left between them. Germline V lookup: CDR1 SGHVS, CDR2 FQNEAQ. The CDR3 length is 14 residues. The CDR3 sequence is CASSLEGAKNIQYF. Written as DNA, the CDR3 is TGTGCCAGCAGCTTAGAAGGAGCCAAAAACATTCAGTACTTC.

The chain recombines TRBV10-3 with TRBJ2-7; 9 nucleotides line up with TRBD2. CDR1 is ENHRY, CDR2 SYGVKD, per germline. The CDR3 extends over 16 amino acids. Germline trimming cut 6 bases from V and 3 bases from J; bases unmatched to any gene: 12. CDR3 in DNA: TGTGCCATCAGAGCGCGGGAGGGCCCTAGCCACTACGAGCAGTACTTC. It codes for CAIRAREGPSHYEQYF.

For this clone: Within the sample, other DNA sequences also encode this same CDR3. The chain uses TRBV6-1 and TRBJ1-1; tentatively, D is TRBD1 (5 bases). The V end was cut by 3 bases, the J end by 1 base, with 6 bases between. The CDR3 loop spans 13 amino acids. The germline CDR1 and CDR2 sequences are MNHNS and SASEGT. The CDR3 nucleotides are TGTGCCAGCAGTGAGCAGGGGAACACTGAAGCTTTCTTT. Residues: CASSEQGNTEAFF.

This clone was seen once. Other DNA sequences in the same sample also yield this CDR3. CDR3 amino acids: CASSNRGPNTEAFF. CDR3 DNA sequence: TGTGCCAGTAGTAACCGGGGACCTAACACTGAAGCTTTCTTT. V usage is TRBV19 and J usage is TRBJ1-1, with a tentative D call TRBD1 (5 bases). Germline V lookup: CDR1 LNHDA, CDR2 SQIVND (reference sequence). CDR3 size: 14 residues. V gave up 4 bases and J gave up 2 bases, with 11 bases separating them.

This chain connects TRBV7-9 to TRBJ1-6; no clear D. V lost 1 base, J lost 1 base, and 14 bases lay in between. The V gene's germline CDR1 is SEHNR and CDR2 FQNEAQ (reference sequence). The CDR3 length is 18 residues. The CDR3 is CASSLGGVPGSYNSPLHF. The CDR3 nucleotides are TGTGCCAGCAGCTTAGGCGGGGTGCCGGGGTCCTATAATTCACCCCTCCACTTT. Full variable domain (remainder filled in from reference TRBV7-9 and TRBJ1-6): DTGVSQNPRHKITKRGQNVTFRCDPISEHNRLYWYRQTLGQGPEFLTYFQNEAQLEKSRLLSDRFSAERPKGSFSTLEIQRTEQGDSAMYLCASSLGGVPGSYNSPLHFGNGTRLTVT.

Note on this clone: The same CDR3 can be traced to other DNA sequences in this sample. The chain links TRBV7-9 to TRBJ1-6; no reliable D call. V was cut by 1 base and J by 6 bases, with 4 bases left in between. Germline V gene data show CDR1 as SEHNR and CDR2 as FQNEAQ (reference sequence). This CDR3 has 13 amino acids. The CDR3 loop reads CASSLVGNSPLHF. CDR3 DNA: TGTGCCAGCAGCTTAGTGGGTAATTCACCCCTCCACTTT.